This entry is about one TCR beta chain. Its cognate antigen is unknown. These data come from a study of T cell responses to AZD1222 COVID-19 vaccine. Study observations and caveats: As reported, nearly half of all spike-specific TCRs target variant regions that are unmutated. Clonal diversity may have been underestimated in mostly white British donors. Spike-specific TCR depth and breadth grew after two AZD1222 doses.

Germline loops: CDR1 SGHNT, CDR2 YYREEE (reference sequence). The CDR3 consists of 13 residues. The junction had 9 bases not matched to a gene; V was cut back by 5 bases and J by 8 bases. The table came from immunoSEQ multiplex PCR; TCRdb's copy has only in-frame clones and leaves some out. The sample records approximately 120,000 clones, roughly 87% being singletons. J is TRBJ1-2 and V is TRBV5-4, with 7 bases that match TRBD1. The TCR sequence derives from an adult in good health. The sequences come from peripheral blood, collected on day 0 of AZD1222 vaccination. The CDR3 nucleotides are TGTGCCAGCAGTTCCGACAGGGATCGAGGCTACACCTTC. Amino acids: CASSSDRDRGYTF.